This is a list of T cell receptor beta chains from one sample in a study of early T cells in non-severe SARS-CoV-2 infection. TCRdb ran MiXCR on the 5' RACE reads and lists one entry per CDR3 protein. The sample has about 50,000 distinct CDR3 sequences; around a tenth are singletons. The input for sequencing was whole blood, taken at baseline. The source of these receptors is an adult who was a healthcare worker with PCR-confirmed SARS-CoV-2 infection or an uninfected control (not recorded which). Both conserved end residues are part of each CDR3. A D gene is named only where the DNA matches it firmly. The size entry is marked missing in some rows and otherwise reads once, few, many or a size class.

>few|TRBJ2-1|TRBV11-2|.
TGTGCCAGCAGCCTCCACCGGGACACTGAGCAGTTCTTC
CASSLHRDTEQFF
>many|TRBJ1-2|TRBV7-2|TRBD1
TGTGCCAGCAGCTACCACCCGGGACAGCGGGATGGCTACACCTTC
CASSYHPGQRDGYTF
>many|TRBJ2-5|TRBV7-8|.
TGTGCCAGCAGCTTAGCCGGGGAGACCCAGTACTTC
CASSLAGETQYF
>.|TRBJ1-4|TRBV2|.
TGTGCCAGCAGGGGCCCAGGTGAAAAACTGTTTTTT
CASRGPGEKLFF
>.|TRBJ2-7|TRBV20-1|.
TGCAGTGCTACCCGCCTGGGACATAACTACGAGCAGTACTTC
CSATRLGHNYEQYF
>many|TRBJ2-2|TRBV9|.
TGTGCCAGCACGGCCGGATCGAACACCGGGGAGCTGTTTTTT
CASTAGSNTGELFF
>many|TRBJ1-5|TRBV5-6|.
TGTGCCAGCAGCCCAGGGCCTTCCAATCAGCCCCAGCATTTT
CASSPGPSNQPQHF
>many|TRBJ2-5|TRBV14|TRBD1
TGTGCCAGCAGCCGGGACAGAGACCAAGAGACCCAGTACTTC
CASSRDRDQETQYF
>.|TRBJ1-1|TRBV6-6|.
TGTGCCAGCAGTCCAACCGTTCCCAACACTGAAGCTTTCTTT
CASSPTVPNTEAFF
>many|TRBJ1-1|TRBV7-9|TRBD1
TGTGCCAGCCGCAACCTGGGACAGCCCGGTGCTTTCTTT
CASRNLGQPGAFF
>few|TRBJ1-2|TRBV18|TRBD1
TGTGCCAGCTCACCGGGACAGGGATCGGATGGCTACACCTTC
CASSPGQGSDGYTF
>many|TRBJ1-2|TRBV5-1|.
TGCGCCAGCAGCTTGGGGCAGACAACTAACTATGGCTACACCTTC
CASSLGQTTNYGYTF
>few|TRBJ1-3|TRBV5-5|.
TGTGCCAGCAGCTTGGTGATATCAGGAAACACCATATATTTT
CASSLVISGNTIYF
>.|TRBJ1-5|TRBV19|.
TGTGCCAGTAGTATCAATCCTCCGGGCGGATTCAATCAGCCCCAGCATTTT
CASSINPPGGFNQPQHF
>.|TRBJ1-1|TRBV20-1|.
TGCAGTGCTAGGGGCGGGTCCTCCACTGAAGCTTTCTTT
CSARGGSSTEAFF
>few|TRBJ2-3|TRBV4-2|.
TGTGCCAGCAGAGAACGAGGGTGGAGGGGCACAGATACGCAGTATTTT
CASRERGWRGTDTQYF
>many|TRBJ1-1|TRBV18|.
TGTGCCAGCTCACCACCTTATGCAGGGATGAACACTGAAGCTTTCTTT
CASSPPYAGMNTEAFF
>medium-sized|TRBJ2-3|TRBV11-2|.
TGTGCCAGCAGCCTAGGAGGAGGGACCGGAGATACGCAGTATTTT
CASSLGGGTGDTQYF
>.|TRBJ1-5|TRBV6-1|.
TGTGCCAGCAGCGATTACAAGGTCAATCAGCCCCAGCATTTT
CASSDYKVNQPQHF
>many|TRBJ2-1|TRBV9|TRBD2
TGTGCCAGCTCGACTAGCGGGAGAGAATACAATGAGCAGTTCTTC
CASSTSGREYNEQFF
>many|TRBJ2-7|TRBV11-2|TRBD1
TGTGCCAGCAGCCAAATGACAGGGGTGTCCTACGAGCAGTACTTC
CASSQMTGVSYEQYF
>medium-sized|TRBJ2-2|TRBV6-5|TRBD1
TGTGCCAGCAGTTCCGTCCTCCGGGGACAGGGGGACACCGGGGAGCTGTTTTTT
CASSSVLRGQGDTGELFF
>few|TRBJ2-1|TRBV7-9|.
TGTGCCAGCAGCTTAGTTGTGTACAATGAGCAGTTCTTC
CASSLVVYNEQFF
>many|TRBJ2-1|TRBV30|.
TGTGCCTGGAGTGTACTTAATGAGCAGTTCTTC
CAWSVLNEQFF
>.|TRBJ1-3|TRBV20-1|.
TGCAGTGCTACACAGGGATTTTTTGGAAACACCATATATTTT
CSATQGFFGNTIYF
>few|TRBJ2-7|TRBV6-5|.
TGTGCCACCAGGGGAGATTTCGCCCGCTACGAGCAGTACTTC
CATRGDFARYEQYF
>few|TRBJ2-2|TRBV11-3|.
TGTGCCAGCAGCCCAACCTGGGCCGGGGAGCTGTTTTTT
CASSPTWAGELFF
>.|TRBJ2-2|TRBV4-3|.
TGCGCCAGCAGCCGCGCGGGGACGGGCTTAGGACCCGGGGAGCTGTTTTTT
CASSRAGTGLGPGELFF
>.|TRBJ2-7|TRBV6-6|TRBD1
TGTGCCACCAGAGGACAGGCGAGCTCCTACGAGCAGTACTTC
CATRGQASSYEQYF
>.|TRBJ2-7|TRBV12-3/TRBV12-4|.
TGTGCCAGCAGTATCGGACTGCAAATAGAGCAGTACTTC
CASSIGLQIEQYF
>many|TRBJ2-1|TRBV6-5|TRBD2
TGTGCCAGCAGACCCGGGACTAGCGCAAACTACAATGAGCAGTTCTTC
CASRPGTSANYNEQFF
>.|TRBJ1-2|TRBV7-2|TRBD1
TGTGCCAGCAGCTTAGGATTTGGACAGGGGGATGGCTACACCTTC
CASSLGFGQGDGYTF
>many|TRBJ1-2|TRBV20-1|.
TGCAGTGCTAGAGATGAAGCTAACTATGGCTACACCTTC
CSARDEANYGYTF
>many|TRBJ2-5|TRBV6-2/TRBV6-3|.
TGTGCCAGCAGGGATTGGAGACAAGAGACCCAGTACTTC
CASRDWRQETQYF
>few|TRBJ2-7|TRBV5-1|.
TGCGCCAGCAGCTCGGAGGGCCGCGAGCAGTACTTC
CASSSEGREQYF
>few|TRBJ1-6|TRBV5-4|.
TGTGCCAGCACCTTGCAAAGGGGGAGCGGGAATTCACCCCTCCACTTT
CASTLQRGSGNSPLHF
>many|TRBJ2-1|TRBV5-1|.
TGCGCCAGCAGCTTGTTTACAGGGTGGACCTACAATGAGCAGTTCTTC
CASSLFTGWTYNEQFF
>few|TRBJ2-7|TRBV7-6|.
TGTGCCAGCAGCTTAGAGTCCCAGGGGGAGCAGTACTTC
CASSLESQGEQYF
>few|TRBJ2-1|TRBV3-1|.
TGTGCCAGCAGCCCTACTGTAGGAGAGCAGTTCTTC
CASSPTVGEQFF
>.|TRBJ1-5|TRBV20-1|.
TGCAGTGCTAGTGGGGGCGCGGGTCAGCCCCAGCATTTT
CSASGGAGQPQHF